Below, one T cell receptor beta chain is given with its context. Its specificity is unknown. TCRdb re-analysed the 5' RACE reads in MiXCR, keeping a single row per CDR3 protein. The data show about 340,000 distinct CDR3 sequences, with around an eighth seen just once and more than 3% held by the top ten. This sample is drawn from a study of T cells after yellow fever vaccination. Study as a whole: Fractions with few cells were prepared using SMART-Seq v4 Ultra Low Input. Overall study findings and caveats: The booster response re-showed most primary clones: 96% CD4, approximately 90% CD8.

CDR3 length: 14 residues. Germline V gene sequence: CDR1 GTSNPN, CDR2 SVGIG (reference sequence). V lost 4 bases and J lost 6; bases outside the gene matches: 11. The chain uses TRBV30 and TRBJ2-7; 8 nucleotides agree with TRBD1. The receptor's source is a man between 18 and 35 years old who received the YFV17D yellow fever vaccine. The specimen comprised CD4+ T cells sorted from PBMCs, sampled 15 days after the yellow fever booster vaccination. DNA of the CDR3: TGTGCCTGGACCGGAGTCGTAACAGGGGGCGAGCAGTACTTC. This codes for CAWTGVVTGGEQYF. Filled out from reference TRBV30 and TRBJ2-7, the complete variable domain reads SQTIHQWPATLVQPVGSPLSLECTVEGTSNPNLYWYRQAAGRGLQLLFYSVGIGQISSEVPQNLSASRPQDRQFILSSKKLLLSDSGFYLCAWTGVVTGGEQYFGPGTRLTVT.